A single sample gave rise to the 20 T cell receptor beta chains below, sequenced in a study of T cell responses to AZD1222 COVID-19 vaccine. Repertoires were generated with immunoSEQ multiplex PCR, while TCRdb's copy carries only in-frame clones and drops some. The sample holds 150,000 to 200,000 clones, 85% to 95% seen once. The sequences come from peripheral blood, collected on day 0 of AZD1222 vaccination. The receptors derive from an adult in good health.

The chain employs TRBV27 and TRBJ2-7; either TRBD1 or TRBD2 may fit D (7 bases each). V lost 8 bases, J lost 2 bases, and 13 bases lay in between. The germline V gene has CDR1 MNHEY and CDR2 SMNVEV (reference sequence). The CDR3 contains 13 residues. The CDR3 DNA sequence: TGTGCCAGCCGGCCAGGGGGGGCCTACGAGCAGTACTTC. It is translated as CASRPGGAYEQYF.

The J gene is TRBJ2-4, the V gene TRBV27; TRBD1 matches at 9 bases. Germline V gene data show CDR1 as MNHEY and CDR2 as SMNVEV (reference sequence). V trimming: 4 bases; J trimming: 0 bases; junction bases outside the gene matches: 13. This CDR3 has 19 residues. CDR3 residues: CASSSPLGTGTLAKNIQYF. The CDR3 DNA reads as TGTGCCAGCAGTTCACCCCTCGGGACAGGGACCTTAGCCAAAAACATTCAGTACTTC.

The J gene is TRBJ1-2, the V gene TRBV30; no reliable D call. V was trimmed by 3 bases and J by 4 bases, leaving 21 bases between them. This CDR3 spans 16 amino acids. Germline V CDR1 and CDR2: GTSNPN, SVGIG (reference sequence). CDR3 sequence reads: CAWRVKGRVSTYGYTF. The CDR3 nucleotides read TGTGCCTGGAGGGTAAAGGGAAGGGTATCCACCTATGGCTACACCTTC.

The table lists this clone with a count of one. The rearrangement joins TRBV3-1 (or the pseudogene TRBV3-2) to TRBJ1-1; unclear D gene. The CDR3 length is 13 residues. The germline V gene has CDR1 LGHDT and CDR2 YNNKEL (reference sequence). V was clipped by 4 bases and J by 3 bases, with 9 bases between them. DNA of the CDR3: TGTGCCAGCAGCCGAAATCAGTACACTGAAGCTTTCTTT. It codes for CASSRNQYTEAFF.

The chain employs TRBV5-1 and TRBJ2-2, with D possibly being TRBD1 or TRBD2 (5 bases each). The CDR3 totals 19 residues. Deletions cut 0 bases from V and 0 bases from J, with 18 bases between. Germline assignment: CDR1 SGHRS and CDR2 YFSETQ. The CDR3 reads CASSLGRGTPRANTGELFF. CDR3 DNA sequence: TGCGCCAGCAGCTTGGGGCGAGGGACGCCCCGAGCGAACACCGGGGAGCTGTTTTTT.

In its sample, this clone was seen once. The V and J genes are TRBV19 and TRBJ1-2, with TRBD1 matching 8 bases. This CDR3 spans 15 amino acids. Trimming at V came to 4 bases and at J to 5 bases, leaving 9 bases not matched to a gene. The germline gives CDR1 LNHDA, CDR2 SQIVND (reference sequence). CDR3 sequence: CASSRYRGIEYGYTF. DNA of the CDR3: TGTGCCAGTAGTAGATACAGGGGGATTGAATATGGCTACACCTTC.

This clone has only a few counts. The chain recombines TRBV7-2 with TRBJ1-2; D gene uncertain. Trimming left V 3 bases short and J 4 bases short, with 9 bases between. Germline CDR1 is SGHTA and CDR2 is FQGNSA. There are 13 residues in the CDR3. CDR3 sequence: CASSLELAYGYTF. In nucleotides, the CDR3 is TGTGCCAGCAGCTTGGAGTTGGCCTATGGCTACACCTTC.

The chain has TRBV12-3 or TRBV12-4 and TRBJ2-1, with a weak D call TRBD1 (5 bases). The V gene lost 5 bases and the J gene lost 4 bases, with 9 bases spanning the gap. This CDR3 is built from 13 residues. The DNA for the CDR3 is TGTGCCAGCAGTAAGCAGGGATACAATGAGCAGTTCTTC. Amino acid sequence: CASSKQGYNEQFF.

The CDR3 DNA sequence: TGTGCCAGCAGCTCAAAGGTGGAAGAGACCCAGTACTTC. This sequence encodes CASSSKVEETQYF. The chain has TRBV27 and TRBJ2-5; D unresolved. V was shortened by 6 bases and J by 3 bases, with 11 bases between the two germline ends. Germline values: CDR1 MNHEY, CDR2 SMNVEV (reference sequence). The CDR3 runs 13 residues.

The table lists this clone with a count of one. The chain combines TRBV5-1 with TRBJ2-5, with unresolved D. This CDR3 is 15 amino acids long. Germline CDR1 reads SGHRS; CDR2 reads YFSETQ. Trimming removed 4 bases at V and 3 bases at J, with 16 bases between. The CDR3 region has the DNA TGCGCCAGCAGCCCCGCTACCTACACGGAAGAGACCCAGTACTTC. Translated, it gives CASSPATYTEETQYF. Variable domain in full (rest from reference TRBV5-1 and TRBJ2-5): KAGVTQTPRYLIKTRGQQVTLSCSPISGHRSVSWYQQTPGQGLQFLFEYFSETQRNKGNFPGRFSGRQFSNSRSEMNVSTLELGDSALYLCASSPATYTEETQYFGPGTRLLVL.

V gene TRBV2 combines with J gene TRBJ2-7, with 7 bases lining up with TRBD1. This CDR3 has 15 amino acids. Germline V lookup: CDR1 SNHLY, CDR2 FYNNEI. V lost 3 bases and J lost 0; bases outside the gene matches: 5. DNA for the CDR3: TGTGCCAGCAGTGATATGGCAGGGGGCTCCTACGAGCAGTACTTC. Amino acid sequence: CASSDMAGGSYEQYF. Drawing the rest from reference TRBV2 and TRBJ2-7, the complete variable domain is EPEVTQTPSHQVTQMGQEVILRCVPISNHLYFYWYRQILGQKVEFLVSFYNNEISEKSEIFDDQFSVERPDGSNFTLKIRSTKLEDSAMYFCASSDMAGGSYEQYFGPGTRLTVT.

This clone was seen a handful of times. The V and J genes are TRBV19 and TRBJ1-5; 7 bases are a match to TRBD1. CDR3 length: 15 residues. J gave up 6 bases and V 4 bases, and 9 bases lay outside the gene matches. The germline gives CDR1 LNHDA, CDR2 SQIVND (reference sequence). The CDR3 DNA reads as TGTGCCAGTAGTAGAACGACAGGGTCTGGTCAGCCCCAGCATTTT. It yields the protein CASSRTTGSGQPQHF. The full variable domain, its missing parts supplied by reference TRBV19 and TRBJ1-5, is DGGITQSPKYLFRKEGQNVTLSCEQNLNHDAMYWYRQDPGQGLRLIYYSQIVNDFQKGDIAEGYSVSREKKESFPLTVTSAQKNPTAFYLCASSRTTGSGQPQHFGDGTRLSIL.

V usage is TRBV9 and J usage is TRBJ2-7; D might be TRBD2 (5 bases). The germline V gene encodes CDR1 SGDLS and CDR2 YYNGEE. Trimming removed 2 bases at V and 7 bases at J, with 16 bases between. This CDR3 has 14 residues. The CDR3 reads CASSVSGLLGEQYF. The CDR3 bases are TGTGCCAGCAGCGTGTCAGGACTCTTGGGGGAGCAGTACTTC.

This sequence joins TRBV15 and TRBJ2-1; TRBD2 matches 14 bases. V lost 0 bases to trimming and J lost 8 bases; unmatched junction nucleotides: 9. The CDR3 spans 18 residues. Germline V gene sequence: CDR1 LNHNV, CDR2 YYDKDF (reference sequence). The CDR3 here is CATSRDRGLAGGGDEQFF. CDR3 DNA sequence: TGTGCCACCAGCAGAGATCGCGGACTAGCGGGGGGTGGGGATGAGCAGTTCTTC.

This chain connects TRBV7-2 to TRBJ1-1; TRBD1 matches 9 bases. This CDR3 has 14 residues. Trimming cost V 3 bases and J 8 bases; bases outside gene matches: 7. Germline-derived CDR1 and CDR2 are SGHTA and FQGNSA. CDR3 DNA: TGTGCCAGCAGCTTCGATCCGGGGACAGGGGAAGCTTTCTTT. Translated, it gives CASSFDPGTGEAFF.

The chain is built from TRBV6-2 or TRBV6-3 and TRBJ1-1; D remains unclear. Trimming shortened V by 6 bases and J by 4 bases, and 15 bases separated the two germline ends. The CDR3 is made up of 14 amino acids. Looked up from germline, CDR1 is MNHEY and CDR2 is SVGEGT. In DNA, the CDR3 is TGTGCCAGCAGCCAAGACATGCCTAGCACTGAAGCTTTCTTT. Encoded protein: CASSQDMPSTEAFF.

The V gene is TRBV15, the J gene TRBJ1-4; D remains unclear. Trimming removed 3 bases from V and 0 bases from J, with 14 bases in between. From germline, CDR1 is LNHNV and CDR2 YYDKDF (reference sequence). CDR3 length: 17 amino acids. The DNA for the CDR3 is TGTGCCACCAGCAGCGCAAGAACCTATGCAACTAATGAAAAACTGTTTTTT. Protein sequence: CATSSARTYATNEKLFF.

The V gene is TRBV7-8, the J gene TRBJ1-6, with a tentative D call TRBD1 (6 bases). This CDR3 has 14 residues. Deletions cut 3 bases from V and 14 bases from J, with 17 bases between. Germline CDR1 and CDR2: SGHVS and FQNEAQ. CDR3 residues: CASSFDGGAWTLHF. The CDR3 coding sequence is TGTGCCAGCAGCTTCGATGGGGGGGCATGGACCCTCCACTTT.

A single count supports this clone. This chain uses TRBV6-6 with TRBJ1-4, with 8 positions matching TRBD1. This CDR3 region has 14 residues. Germline V gene lookup returns CDR1 MNHNY and CDR2 SVGAGI (reference sequence). Trimming took 6 bases from V and 8 from J; bases not matched to a gene: 8. The DNA of the CDR3 is TGTGCCAGCAGATACCAGGGGGCGGGGGAAAAACTGTTTTTT. Protein: CASRYQGAGEKLFF.

This sequence joins TRBV3-1 (or the pseudogene TRBV3-2) and TRBJ1-5; D call uncertain. The CDR3 is 13 residues long. Trimming took 1 base from V and 4 from J, leaving 5 bases between them. Germline V gives CDR1 LGHDT, CDR2 YNNKEL (reference sequence). CDR3 sequence (DNA): TGTGCCAGCAGCCAAGCCGCAAATCAGCCCCAGCATTTT. It is translated as CASSQAANQPQHF.